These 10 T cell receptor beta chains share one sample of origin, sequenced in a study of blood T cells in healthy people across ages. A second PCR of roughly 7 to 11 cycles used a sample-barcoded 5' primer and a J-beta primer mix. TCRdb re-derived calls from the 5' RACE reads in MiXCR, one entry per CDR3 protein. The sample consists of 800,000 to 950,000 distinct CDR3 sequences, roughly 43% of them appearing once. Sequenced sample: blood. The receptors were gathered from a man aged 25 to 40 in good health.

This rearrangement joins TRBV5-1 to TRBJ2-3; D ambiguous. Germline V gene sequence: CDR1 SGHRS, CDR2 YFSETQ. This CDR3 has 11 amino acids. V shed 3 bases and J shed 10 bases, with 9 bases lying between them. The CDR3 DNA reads TGCGCCAGCAGCTCAGGTGGAGCGCAGTATTTT. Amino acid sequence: CASSSGGAQYF.

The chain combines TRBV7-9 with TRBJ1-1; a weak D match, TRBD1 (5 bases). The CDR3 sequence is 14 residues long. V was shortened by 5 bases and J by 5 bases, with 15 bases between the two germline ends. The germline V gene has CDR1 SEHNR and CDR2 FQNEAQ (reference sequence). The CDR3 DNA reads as TGTGCCAGCAGCCCCGGAGGGGCCCGAACTGAAGCTTTCTTT. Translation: CASSPGGARTEAFF. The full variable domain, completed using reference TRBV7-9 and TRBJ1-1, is DTGVSQNPRHKITKRGQNVTFRCDPISEHNRLYWYRQTLGQGPEFLTYFQNEAQLEKSRLLSDRFSAERPKGSFSTLEIQRTEQGDSAMYLCASSPGGARTEAFFGQGTRLTVV.

The CDR3 region is CASSPNSAGQETQYF. DNA of the CDR3: TGTGCCAGCAGTCCCAACAGCGCTGGGCAAGAGACCCAGTACTTC. V is TRBV27 and J is TRBJ2-5; the D is unclear. The germline V gene encodes CDR1 MNHEY and CDR2 SMNVEV (reference sequence). With 5 bases removed from V and 2 bases from J, the gap between germline ends came to 15 bases. This CDR3 contains 15 residues.

The chain's CDR3 is CASSGGTGATNEKLFF. For the CDR3, the DNA is TGTGCCAGCAGTGGGGGGACGGGAGCAACTAATGAAAAACTGTTTTTT. V gene TRBV12-3 or TRBV12-4 combines with J gene TRBJ1-4; D is perhaps TRBD1 (5 bases). Between the trimmed V and J ends, which lost 5 bases and 0 bases, there was a span of 13 bases. The CDR3 extends over 16 amino acids.

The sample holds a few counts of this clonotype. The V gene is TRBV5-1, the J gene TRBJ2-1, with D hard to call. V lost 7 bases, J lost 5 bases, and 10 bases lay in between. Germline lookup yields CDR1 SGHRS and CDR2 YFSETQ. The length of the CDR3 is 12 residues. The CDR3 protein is CASRPSNNEQFF. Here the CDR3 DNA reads TGCGCCAGCCGACCAAGTAACAATGAGCAGTTCTTC.

Here the CDR3 reads CASSYRGGSDTQYF. CDR3 in DNA: TGTGCCAGCAGTTACCGGGGTGGATCAGATACGCAGTATTTT. V and J are TRBV6-5 and TRBJ2-3; D possibly corresponds to TRBD2 (5 bases). The germline V gene encodes CDR1 MNHEY and CDR2 SVGAGI. Trimming removed 2 bases from V and 4 bases from J, with 10 bases in between. The CDR3 has 14 amino acids.

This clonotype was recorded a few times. CDR3: CASSSDRVGYGYTF. As DNA, the CDR3 is TGTGCCAGCAGTTCCGACAGGGTCGGCTATGGCTACACCTTC. This sequence joins TRBV27 and TRBJ1-2, with 7 nucleotides matching TRBD1. The length of the CDR3 is 14 residues. Germline V gene sequence: CDR1 MNHEY, CDR2 SMNVEV (reference sequence). V lost 4 bases to trimming and J lost 4 bases; unmatched junction nucleotides: 6.

DNA of the CDR3: TGCGCCAGCAGCCAAGACGGGAAAGCGGGGATGAATACGCAGTATTTT. It specifies CASSQDGKAGMNTQYF. The chain combines TRBV4-3 with TRBJ2-3; 7 bases line up with TRBD2. The trim removed 0 bases at V and 7 bases at J, leaving 10 bases unmatched. The CDR3 is 16 residues long. The germline V gene has CDR1 LGHNA and CDR2 YSLEER.

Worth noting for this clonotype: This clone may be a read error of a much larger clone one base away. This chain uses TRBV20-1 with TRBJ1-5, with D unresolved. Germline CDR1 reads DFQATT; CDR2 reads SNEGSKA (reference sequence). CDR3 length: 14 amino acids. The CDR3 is CGATTIDGNQPQHF. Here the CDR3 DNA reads TGCGGTGCTACTACCATCGATGGCAATCAGCCCCAGCATTTT.

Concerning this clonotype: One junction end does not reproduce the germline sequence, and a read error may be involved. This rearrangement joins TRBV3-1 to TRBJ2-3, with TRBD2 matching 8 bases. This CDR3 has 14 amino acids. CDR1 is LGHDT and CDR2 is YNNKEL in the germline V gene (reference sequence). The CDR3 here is CASGQRRGAYTQYF. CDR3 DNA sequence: TGTGCCAGCGGCCAAAGGCGGGGGGCCTATACGCAGTATTTT.